The T cell receptor beta chain under discussion was sequenced for a study of blood T cell repertoires in COVID-19. The protocol was immunoSEQ multiplex PCR, while the TCRdb copy is restricted to in-frame clones and leaves out a portion. The table shows about 140,000 clones, with 70% to 80% occurring only once. This CDR3 contains 16 residues. CDR1 and CDR2 from the germline V gene are MDHEN and SYDVKM. After removal of 5 bases from V and 0 bases from J, the junction contained 6 bases not matched to a gene. The V and J genes are TRBV28 and TRBJ2-2; 7 bases align to TRBD1. Sequencing used peripheral blood. This sequence was found in a man between 60 and 75 years old who had recovered from COVID-19. The CDR3 loop reads CASSRQTGANTGELFF. CDR3 in DNA: TGTGCCAGCAGTCGGCAAACAGGGGCGAACACCGGGGAGCTGTTTTTT.